The following is a TCR beta chain sequence with its context. The data were produced by immunoSEQ multiplex PCR, yet TCRdb's version contains in-frame clones alone and is incomplete. The repertoire holds some 1.4 million clones, with roughly 97% as singletons. This record belongs to a study of shared clonotypes between healthy human individuals. V was clipped by 6 bases and J by 4 bases, with 12 bases between them. From germline, CDR1 is LNHDA and CDR2 SQIVND (reference sequence). CDR3 length equals 13 residues. This chain connects TRBV19 to TRBJ1-2; a weak D match, TRBD1 (5 bases). The specimen sequenced was naive CD4+ T cells sorted from blood. As for subset: CD45RA+ positively selected. This TCR came from a man aged 25 to 45 in good health. The CDR3 coding sequence is TGTGCCAGTAGCTACCGGGACTCCTATGGCTACACCTTC. Translated, it gives CASSYRDSYGYTF.